This TCR beta chain was identified in a study of neurological immune-mediated disorders. This clonotype was detected many times. The CDR3 extends over 14 amino acids. Trimming left V 5 bases short and J 5 bases short, with 12 bases between. From the 5' RACE reads, TCRdb called clonotypes with MiXCR, one entry per CDR3 protein. The sample records over 65,000 distinct CDR3 sequences, roughly 9% being singletons. The TCR sequence derives from a man aged 50-60 years in good health. The specimen was PBMCs. The chain links TRBV12-3 or TRBV12-4 to TRBJ2-2, with D unclear. In DNA form, the CDR3 reads TGTGCCAGCAGTCAATTGCGTAGGACCGGGGAGCTGTTTTTT. Amino acids: CASSQLRRTGELFF.